The source of this T cell receptor (beta chain) is a study of yellow fever vaccine responses in identical twins. As for this clonotype: Its antigen is undetermined.

Study-wide results and limits: Twins' vaccine T cell responses were reported to seem partly convergent and partly personalized.

TCRdb re-derived calls from the RT-PCR reads in MiXCR, one entry per CDR3 protein. The sample yields about 19,000 distinct CDR3 sequences, about two thirds seen once. The specimen comprised T cells from blood (PBMCs), unsorted or a sorted subset (not recorded which), sampled before or after yellow fever vaccination (not recorded which). The origin of this receptor is a woman between 18 and 30 years old who received the yellow fever vaccine.

This chain's CDR3 is CASSVEGVYEQYF. The CDR3 DNA sequence: TGTGCCAGCAGCGTAGAGGGGGTCTACGAGCAGTACTTC. The rearrangement uses TRBV9 and TRBJ2-7; TRBD1 is a possible D gene (6 bases). The CDR3 consists of 13 residues. V gave up 0 bases and J gave up 3 bases, with 7 bases separating them. The V gene's germline CDR1 is SGDLS and CDR2 YYNGEE.